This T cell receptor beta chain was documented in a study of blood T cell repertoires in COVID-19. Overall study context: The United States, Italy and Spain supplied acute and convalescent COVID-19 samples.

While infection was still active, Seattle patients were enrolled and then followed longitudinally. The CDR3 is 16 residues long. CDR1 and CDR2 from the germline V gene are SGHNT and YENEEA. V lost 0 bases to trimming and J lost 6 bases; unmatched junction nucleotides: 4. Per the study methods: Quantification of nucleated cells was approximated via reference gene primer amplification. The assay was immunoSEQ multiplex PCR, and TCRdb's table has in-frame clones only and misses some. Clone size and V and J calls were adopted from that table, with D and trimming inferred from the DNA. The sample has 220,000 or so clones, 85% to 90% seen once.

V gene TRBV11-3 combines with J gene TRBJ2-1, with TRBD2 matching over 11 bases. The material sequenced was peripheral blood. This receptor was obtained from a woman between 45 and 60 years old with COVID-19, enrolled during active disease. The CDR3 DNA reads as TGTGCCAGCAGCTTAGAGGCGCTAGCGGGGGGCAATGAGCAGTTCTTC. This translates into CASSLEALAGGNEQFF.